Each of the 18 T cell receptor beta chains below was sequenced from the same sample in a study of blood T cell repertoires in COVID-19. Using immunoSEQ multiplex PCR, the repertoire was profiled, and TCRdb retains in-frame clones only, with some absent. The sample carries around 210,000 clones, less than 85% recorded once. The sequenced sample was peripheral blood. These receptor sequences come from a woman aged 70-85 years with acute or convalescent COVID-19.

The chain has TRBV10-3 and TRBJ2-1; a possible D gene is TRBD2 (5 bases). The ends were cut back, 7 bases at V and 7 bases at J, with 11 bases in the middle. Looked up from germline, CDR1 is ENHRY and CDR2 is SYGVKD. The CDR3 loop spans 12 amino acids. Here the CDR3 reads CAITGSLNEQFF. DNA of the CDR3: TGTGCCATCACGGGATCTTTGAATGAGCAGTTCTTC.

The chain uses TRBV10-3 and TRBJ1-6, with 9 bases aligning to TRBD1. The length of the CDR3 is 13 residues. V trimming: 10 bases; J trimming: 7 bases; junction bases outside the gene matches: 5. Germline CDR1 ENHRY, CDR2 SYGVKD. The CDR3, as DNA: TGTGCCACTACAGGGGGCGTAAATTCACCCCTCCACTTT. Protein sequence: CATTGGVNSPLHF.

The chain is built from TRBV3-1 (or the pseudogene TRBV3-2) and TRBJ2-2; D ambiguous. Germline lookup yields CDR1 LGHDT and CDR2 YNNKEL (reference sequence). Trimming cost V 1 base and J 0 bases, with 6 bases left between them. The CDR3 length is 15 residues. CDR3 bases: TGTGCCAGCAGCCAAGTGGCGGCGAACACCGGGGAGCTGTTTTTT. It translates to CASSQVAANTGELFF.

CDR3 sequence reads: CASRLASKWAQMREDTQYF. The CDR3 DNA is TGTGCAAGTCGCTTAGCGTCTAAATGGGCTCAAATGCGGGAGGATACGCAGTATTTT. The chain uses TRBV12-2 and TRBJ2-3; no check of the table's D call, TRBD2, against the DNA was made. TRBV12-2 is listed as a pseudogene. This CDR3 has 19 amino acids.

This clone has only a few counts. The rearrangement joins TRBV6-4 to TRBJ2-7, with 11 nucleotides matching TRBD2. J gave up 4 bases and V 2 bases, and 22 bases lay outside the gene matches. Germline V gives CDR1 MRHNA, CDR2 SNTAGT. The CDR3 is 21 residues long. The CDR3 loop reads CASSDVPPELAGGPDGYEQYF. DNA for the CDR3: TGTGCCAGCAGTGACGTCCCGCCAGAGCTAGCGGGAGGTCCCGACGGATACGAGCAGTACTTC.

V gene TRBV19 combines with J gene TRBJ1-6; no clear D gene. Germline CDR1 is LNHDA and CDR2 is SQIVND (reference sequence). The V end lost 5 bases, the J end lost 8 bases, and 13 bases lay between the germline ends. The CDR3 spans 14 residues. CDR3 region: CASSSAIQDSPLHF. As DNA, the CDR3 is TGTGCCAGTAGTTCGGCGATTCAGGATTCACCCCTCCACTTT.

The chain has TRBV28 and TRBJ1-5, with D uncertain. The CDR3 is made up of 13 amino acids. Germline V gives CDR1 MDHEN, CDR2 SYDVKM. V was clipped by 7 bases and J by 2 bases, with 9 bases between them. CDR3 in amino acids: CASISQGNQPQHF. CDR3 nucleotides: TGTGCCAGCATCTCACAAGGCAATCAGCCCCAGCATTTT.

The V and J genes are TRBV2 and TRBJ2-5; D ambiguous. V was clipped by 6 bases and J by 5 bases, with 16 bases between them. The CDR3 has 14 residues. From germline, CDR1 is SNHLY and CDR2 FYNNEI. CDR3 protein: CASSQDYSEETQYF. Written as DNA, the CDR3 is TGTGCCAGCAGCCAGGATTATAGTGAGGAGACCCAGTACTTC.

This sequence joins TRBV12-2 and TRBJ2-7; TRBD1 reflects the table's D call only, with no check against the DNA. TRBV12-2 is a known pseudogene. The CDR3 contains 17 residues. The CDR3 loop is CASRLGADRDRSYEQYF. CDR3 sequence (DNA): TGTGCAAGTCGCTTAGGTGCCGACCGGGACAGGTCTTACGAGCAGTACTTC.

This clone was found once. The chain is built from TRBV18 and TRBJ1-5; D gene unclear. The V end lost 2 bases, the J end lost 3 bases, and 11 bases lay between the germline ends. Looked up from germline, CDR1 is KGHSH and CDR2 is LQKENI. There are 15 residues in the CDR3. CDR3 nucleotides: TGTGCCAGCTCACCAAATCAAGGAGACAATCAGCCCCAGCATTTT. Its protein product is CASSPNQGDNQPQHF.

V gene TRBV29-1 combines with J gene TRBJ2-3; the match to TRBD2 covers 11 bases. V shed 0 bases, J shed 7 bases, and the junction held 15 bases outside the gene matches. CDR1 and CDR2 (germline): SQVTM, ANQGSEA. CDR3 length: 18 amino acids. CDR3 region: CSVEDRSGRAKVLNTQYF. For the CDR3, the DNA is TGCAGCGTTGAAGATCGTAGCGGGAGGGCCAAGGTTTTAAATACGCAGTATTTT.

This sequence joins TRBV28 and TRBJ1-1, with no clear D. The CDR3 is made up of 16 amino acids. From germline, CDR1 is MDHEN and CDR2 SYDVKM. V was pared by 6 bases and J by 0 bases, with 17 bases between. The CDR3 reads CASRTFGWGVNTEAFF. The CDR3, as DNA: TGTGCCAGCAGGACTTTCGGGTGGGGAGTGAACACTGAAGCTTTCTTT.

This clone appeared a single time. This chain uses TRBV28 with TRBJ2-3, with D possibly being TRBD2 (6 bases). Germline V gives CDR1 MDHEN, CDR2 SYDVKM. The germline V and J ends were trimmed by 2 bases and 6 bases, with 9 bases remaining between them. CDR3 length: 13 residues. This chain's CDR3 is CASSLAGRDTQYF. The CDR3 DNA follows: TGTGCCAGCAGTTTAGCAGGGAGGGATACGCAGTATTTT.

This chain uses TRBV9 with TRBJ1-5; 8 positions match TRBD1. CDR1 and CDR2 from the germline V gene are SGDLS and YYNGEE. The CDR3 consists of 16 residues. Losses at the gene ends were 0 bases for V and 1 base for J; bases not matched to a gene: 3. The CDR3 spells CASSVGTGRSNQPQHF. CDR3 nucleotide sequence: TGTGCCAGCAGCGTAGGGACAGGGCGCAGCAATCAGCCCCAGCATTTT.

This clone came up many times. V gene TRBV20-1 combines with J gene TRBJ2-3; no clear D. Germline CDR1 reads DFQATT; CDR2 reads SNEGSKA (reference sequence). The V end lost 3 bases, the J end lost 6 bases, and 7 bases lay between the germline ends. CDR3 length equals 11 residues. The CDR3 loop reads CSASPEDTQYF. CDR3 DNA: TGCAGTGCTAGCCCTGAGGATACGCAGTATTTT.

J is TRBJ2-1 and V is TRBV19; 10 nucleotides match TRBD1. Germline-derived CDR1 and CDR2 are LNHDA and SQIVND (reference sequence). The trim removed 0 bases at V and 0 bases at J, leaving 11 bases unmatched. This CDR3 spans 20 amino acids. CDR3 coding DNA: TGTGCCAGTAGTATAGAATGGGGGACAGGGGCATATAGCTCCTACAATGAGCAGTTCTTC. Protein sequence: CASSIEWGTGAYSSYNEQFF. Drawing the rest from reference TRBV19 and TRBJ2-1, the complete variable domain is DGGITQSPKYLFRKEGQNVTLSCEQNLNHDAMYWYRQDPGQGLRLIYYSQIVNDFQKGDIAEGYSVSREKKESFPLTVTSAQKNPTAFYLCASSIEWGTGAYSSYNEQFFGPGTRLTVL.

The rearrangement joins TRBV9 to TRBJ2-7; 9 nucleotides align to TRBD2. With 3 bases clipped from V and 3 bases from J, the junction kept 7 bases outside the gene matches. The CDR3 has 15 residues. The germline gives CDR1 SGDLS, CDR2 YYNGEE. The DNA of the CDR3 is TGTGCCAGCAGCGCCCTAGCGGGAATAAACTACGAGCAGTACTTC. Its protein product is CASSALAGINYEQYF.

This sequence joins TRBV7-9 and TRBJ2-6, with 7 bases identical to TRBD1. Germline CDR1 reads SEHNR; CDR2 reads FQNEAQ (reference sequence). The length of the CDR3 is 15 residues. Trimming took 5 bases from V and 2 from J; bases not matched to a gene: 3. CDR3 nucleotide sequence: TGTGCCAGCAGCCTAGACAGGGCTGGGGCCAACGTCCTGACTTTC. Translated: CASSLDRAGANVLTF.